This T cell receptor (beta chain) appears in the sequencing data of a study of blood T cell repertoires in COVID-19. As originally analysed: Nucleated cell number was recorded as an estimate derived from reference gene primer amplification. Profiling relied on immunoSEQ multiplex PCR, and the TCRdb table lists in-frame clones only, not all of them. V and J calls and clone size are copied from that table; D and trimming were computed from the DNA. The sample has approximately 210,000 clones, around 80% seen once. The sample was PBMCs or T cells enriched from blood (not recorded which). This sequence originates from a man aged 25-45 years with acute COVID-19.

Here the CDR3 reads CASSERDRRGGSQHF. The CDR3 DNA follows: TGTGCCAGCAGTGAAAGGGATCGCCGGGGTGGGTCCCAGCATTTT. This chain links TRBV6-1 with TRBJ1-5; D is uncertain. V lost 2 bases, J lost 11 bases, and 19 bases lay in between. The germline V gene has CDR1 MNHNS and CDR2 SASEGT. The CDR3 totals 15 residues.